This passage covers 14 T cell receptor beta chains from one sample sequenced in a study of shared clonotypes between healthy human individuals. Sequencing was performed with immunoSEQ multiplex PCR; in TCRdb, only in-frame clones are kept and a portion is missing. The sample has around 2.5 million clones; roughly 93% are singletons. The material sequenced was naive CD4+ T cells from PBMCs. As to subset: CD45RA+ positively selected. All receptors derive from a young man in good health. Some clones in this sample may be carry-over from other donors' samples.

This clone was counted a single time. The J gene is TRBJ1-1, the V gene TRBV29-1; TRBD1 matches 7 bases. This CDR3 spans 13 amino acids. From germline, CDR1 is SQVTM and CDR2 ANQGSEA. Trimming removed 6 bases from V and 1 base from J; junction bases left unmatched: 5. The CDR3 reads CSVGTVQNTEAFF. CDR3 nucleotides: TGCAGCGTAGGGACAGTCCAGAACACTGAAGCTTTCTTT.

In its sample, this clone was seen once. V and J are TRBV20-1 and TRBJ2-7; no reliable D call. Germline values: CDR1 DFQATT, CDR2 SNEGSKA (reference sequence). This CDR3 contains 10 residues. V was cut by 5 bases and J by 4 bases, with 6 bases left in between. Here the CDR3 reads CSAVLYEQYF. CDR3 bases: TGCAGTGCTGTCCTTTACGAGCAGTACTTC.

This chain links TRBV12-2 with TRBJ1-4; TRBD1 is the table's D call, not checked against the DNA. TRBV12-2 corresponds to a pseudogene. The length of the CDR3 is 18 residues. CDR3 nucleotides: TGTGCAAGTCGCCTAACCCGGACAGGGGGCTGCTTGCTAGGAAAACTGTTTTTT. This sequence encodes CASRLTRTGGCLLGKLFF.

This clone was seen only once. J is TRBJ2-4 and V is TRBV28; maybe TRBD1 (6 bases). V was shortened by 2 bases and J by 2 bases, with 10 bases between the two germline ends. CDR1 is MDHEN, CDR2 SYDVKM, per germline. The CDR3 is 15 amino acids. The CDR3 region has the DNA TGTGCCAGCAGTTTAATGGACAGAACCAAAAACATTCAGTACTTC. Its protein is CASSLMDRTKNIQYF.

V usage is TRBV5-4 and J usage is TRBJ2-3; D ambiguous. The CDR3 is 16 amino acids. With 1 base removed from V and 1 base from J, the gap between germline ends came to 13 bases. The germline V gene encodes CDR1 SGHNT and CDR2 YYREEE (reference sequence). The CDR3 here is CASSLFRPGRTDTQYF. CDR3 sequence (DNA): TGTGCCAGCAGCTTGTTCCGCCCGGGCCGCACAGATACGCAGTATTTT.

CDR3 DNA sequence: TGTGCCAGCAGGGGTACACAGGGAACTAATGAAAAACTGTTTTTT. Its protein is CASRGTQGTNEKLFF. The chain has TRBV2 and TRBJ1-4; a weak D match, TRBD1 (6 bases). Trimming shortened V by 6 bases and J by 1 base, and 12 bases separated the two germline ends. Germline V gives CDR1 SNHLY, CDR2 FYNNEI. This CDR3 contains 15 residues. Full variable domain (remainder filled in from reference TRBV2 and TRBJ1-4): EPEVTQTPSHQVTQMGQEVILRCVPISNHLYFYWYRQILGQKVEFLVSFYNNEISEKSEIFDDQFSVERPDGSNFTLKIRSTKLEDSAMYFCASRGTQGTNEKLFFGSGTQLSVL.

This clone was seen just once. This sample includes further DNA sequences coding for the same CDR3. The chain couples TRBV2 to TRBJ2-3, with 7 positions matching TRBD1. The length of the CDR3 is 15 residues. With 6 bases clipped from V and 0 bases from J, the junction kept 6 bases outside the gene matches. The germline V gene has CDR1 SNHLY and CDR2 FYNNEI. The CDR3 is CASSGPGQSTDTQYF. DNA for the CDR3: TGTGCCAGCAGCGGTCCGGGACAGAGCACAGATACGCAGTATTTT.

Regarding this clone: Other DNA sequences in the same sample also yield this CDR3. The chain combines TRBV27 with TRBJ2-7; D is unclear. Germline assignment: CDR1 MNHEY and CDR2 SMNVEV (reference sequence). The CDR3 covers 12 residues. V was trimmed by 3 bases and J by 6 bases, leaving 9 bases between them. Here the CDR3 reads CASSFGPGEQYF. In DNA form, the CDR3 reads TGTGCCAGCAGTTTCGGTCCTGGCGAGCAGTACTTC.

This rearrangement joins TRBV27 to TRBJ2-1; 7 bases align to TRBD2. The ends lost 6 bases at V and 0 bases at J; junction bases unmatched: 11. CDR3 size: 17 residues. Per the germline V gene, CDR1 is MNHEY and CDR2 is SMNVEV (reference sequence). The CDR3 is CASSATTSADSYNEQFF. The CDR3 DNA is TGTGCCAGCAGCGCCACTACTAGCGCTGACTCCTACAATGAGCAGTTCTTC.

The J gene is TRBJ1-4, the V gene TRBV6-1, with 10 bases identical to TRBD1. Germline lookup yields CDR1 MNHNS and CDR2 SASEGT. V lost 5 bases and J lost 8; bases outside the gene matches: 5. The CDR3 is made up of 14 amino acids. The CDR3 sequence is CASSPGTGDEKLFF. The CDR3 DNA follows: TGTGCCAGCAGTCCCGGGACAGGGGACGAAAAACTGTTTTTT.

V is TRBV6-5 and J is TRBJ2-2, with D possibly being TRBD2 (5 bases). In germline, CDR1 is MNHEY, CDR2 SVGAGI. Trimming left V 10 bases short and J 1 base short, with 10 bases between. The length of the CDR3 is 13 residues. The chain's CDR3 is CATTRENTGELFF. The CDR3 DNA is TGTGCCACTACCCGGGAGAACACCGGGGAGCTGTTTTTT.

Worth noting for this clone: Other DNA sequences in the sample encode the same CDR3. The CDR3 sequence is CASSLEGINQPQHF. CDR3 in DNA: TGCGCCAGCAGCTTGGAAGGTATCAATCAGCCCCAGCATTTT. The chain employs TRBV5-1 and TRBJ1-5, with D unclear. The CDR3 loop spans 14 amino acids. V lost 0 bases, J lost 3 bases, and 7 bases lay in between. CDR1 and CDR2 from the germline V gene are SGHRS and YFSETQ.

This clone has a handful of counts. The chain recombines TRBV4-3 with TRBJ1-5; D uncertain. Trimming took 3 bases from V and 8 from J, leaving 11 bases between them. The CDR3 consists of 13 residues. The germline gives CDR1 LGHNA, CDR2 YSLEER. CDR3 bases: TGCGCCAGCAGCCAGAACCGACGGGAGCCCCAGCATTTT. This translates into CASSQNRREPQHF.

The chain has TRBV28 and TRBJ1-6; TRBD1 matches at 7 bases. The trim removed 5 bases at V and 9 bases at J, leaving 1 base unmatched. Germline values: CDR1 MDHEN, CDR2 SYDVKM. The CDR3 contains 12 residues. The CDR3 bases are TGTGCCAGCAGTGACAGGGTTTCACCCCTCCACTTT. This sequence encodes CASSDRVSPLHF.